This T cell receptor beta chain was identified during a study of CD8 T cells in ankylosing spondylitis. Germline V gene data show CDR1 as MGHDK and CDR2 as SYGVNS. The germline V and J ends were trimmed by 5 bases and 6 bases, with 8 bases remaining between them. This CDR3 region has 11 residues. Study conclusions and caveats: In ankylosing spondylitis blood, a motif of eight highly homologous TCR beta variants appeared characteristic.

TCRdb recomputed calls from the 5' RACE reads with MiXCR, one row per CDR3 protein. This sample carries 100,000 to 150,000 distinct CDR3 sequences, over 15% of them seen once, and the ten largest clones take 30% to 35%. This clonotype was counted only a few times. Antigen: not known. The clonotype was recovered from a male donor with ankylosing spondylitis. The chain is built from TRBV25-1 and TRBJ2-7, with D unresolved. The sample was blood, either unsorted or a sorted T cell fraction (not recorded which). As DNA, the CDR3 is TGTGCCAGCAGTATAAGTGGCGAGCAGTACTTC. Protein: CASSISGEQYF.